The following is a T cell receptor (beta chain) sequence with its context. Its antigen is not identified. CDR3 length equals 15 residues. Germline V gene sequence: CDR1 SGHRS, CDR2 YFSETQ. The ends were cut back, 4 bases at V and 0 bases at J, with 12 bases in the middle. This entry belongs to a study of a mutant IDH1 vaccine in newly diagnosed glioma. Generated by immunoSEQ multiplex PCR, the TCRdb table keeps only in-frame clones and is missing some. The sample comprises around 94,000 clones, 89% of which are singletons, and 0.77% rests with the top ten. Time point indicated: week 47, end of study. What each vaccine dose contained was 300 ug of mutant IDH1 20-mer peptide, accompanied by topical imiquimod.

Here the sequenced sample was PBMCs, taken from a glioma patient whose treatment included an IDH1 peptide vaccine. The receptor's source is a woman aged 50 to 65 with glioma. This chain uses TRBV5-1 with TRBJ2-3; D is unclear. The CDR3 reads CASSLGLQSTDTQYF. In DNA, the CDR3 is TGCGCCAGCAGCCTTGGGCTCCAGAGCACAGATACGCAGTATTTT.